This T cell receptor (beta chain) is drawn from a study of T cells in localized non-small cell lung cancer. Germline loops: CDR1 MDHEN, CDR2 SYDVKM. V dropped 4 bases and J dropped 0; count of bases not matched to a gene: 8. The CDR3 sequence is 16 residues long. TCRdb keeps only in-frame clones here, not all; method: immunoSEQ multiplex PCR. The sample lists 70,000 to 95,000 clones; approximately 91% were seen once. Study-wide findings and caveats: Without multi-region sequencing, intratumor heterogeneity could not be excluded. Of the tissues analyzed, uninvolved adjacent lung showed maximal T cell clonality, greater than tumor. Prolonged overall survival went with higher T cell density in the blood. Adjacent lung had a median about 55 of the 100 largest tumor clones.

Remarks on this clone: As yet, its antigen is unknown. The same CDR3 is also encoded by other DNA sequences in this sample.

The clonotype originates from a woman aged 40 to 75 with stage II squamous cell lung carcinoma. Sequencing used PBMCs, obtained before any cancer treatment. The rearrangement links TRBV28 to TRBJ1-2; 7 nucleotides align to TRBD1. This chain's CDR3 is CASSSTRQGPNYGYTF. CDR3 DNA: TGTGCCAGCAGTTCAACCCGACAGGGCCCTAACTATGGCTACACCTTC.